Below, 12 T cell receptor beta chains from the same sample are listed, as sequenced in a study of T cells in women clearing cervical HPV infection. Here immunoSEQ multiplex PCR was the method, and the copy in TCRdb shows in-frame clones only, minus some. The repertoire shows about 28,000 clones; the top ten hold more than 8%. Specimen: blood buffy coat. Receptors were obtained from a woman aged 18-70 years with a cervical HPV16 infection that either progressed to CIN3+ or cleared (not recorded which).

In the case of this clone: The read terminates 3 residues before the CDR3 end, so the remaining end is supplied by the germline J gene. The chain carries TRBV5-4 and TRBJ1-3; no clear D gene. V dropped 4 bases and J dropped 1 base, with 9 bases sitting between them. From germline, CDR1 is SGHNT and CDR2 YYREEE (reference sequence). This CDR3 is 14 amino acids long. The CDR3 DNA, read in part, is TGTGCCAGCAGCCAAGGTCAATCTGGAAACACC. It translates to CASSQGQSGNT. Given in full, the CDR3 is CASSQGQSGNTIYF. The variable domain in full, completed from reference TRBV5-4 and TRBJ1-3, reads ETGVTQSPTHLIKTRGQQVTLRCSSQSGHNTVSWYQQALGQGPQFIFQYYREEENGRGNFPPRFSGLQFPNYSSELNVNALELDDSALYLCASSQGQSGNTIYFGEGSWLTVV.

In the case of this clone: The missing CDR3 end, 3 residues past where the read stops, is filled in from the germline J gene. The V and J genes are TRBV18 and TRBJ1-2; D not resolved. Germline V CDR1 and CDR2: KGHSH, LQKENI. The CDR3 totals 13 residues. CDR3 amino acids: CASSPLGTDTYTF. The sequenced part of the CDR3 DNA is TGTGCCAGCTCACCACTGGGCACAGATACC.

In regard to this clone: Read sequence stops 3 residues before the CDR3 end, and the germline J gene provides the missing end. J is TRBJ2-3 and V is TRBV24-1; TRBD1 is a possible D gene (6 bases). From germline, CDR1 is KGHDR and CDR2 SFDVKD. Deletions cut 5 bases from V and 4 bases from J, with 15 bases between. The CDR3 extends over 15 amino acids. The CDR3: CATSGNQGLPDTQYF. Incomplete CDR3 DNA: TGTGCCACCAGTGGTAACCAGGGGCTCCCAGATACG.

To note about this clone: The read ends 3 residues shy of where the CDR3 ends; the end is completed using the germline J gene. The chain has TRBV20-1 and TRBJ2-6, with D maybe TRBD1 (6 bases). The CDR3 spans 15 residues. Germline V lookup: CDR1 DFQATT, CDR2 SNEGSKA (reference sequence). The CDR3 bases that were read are TGCAGTGCTGCGAGCTCGGGACACCCCATTTCGGTC. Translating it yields CSAASSGHPISV. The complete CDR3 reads CSAASSGHPISVLTF.

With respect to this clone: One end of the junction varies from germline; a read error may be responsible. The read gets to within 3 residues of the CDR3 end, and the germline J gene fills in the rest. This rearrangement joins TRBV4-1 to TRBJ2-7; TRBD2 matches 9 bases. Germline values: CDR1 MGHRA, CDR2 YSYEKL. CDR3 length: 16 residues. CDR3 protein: CTSSQDNSGGLYEQYF. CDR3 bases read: TGCACCAGCAGCCAAGACAATAGCGGGGGACTCTACGAG.

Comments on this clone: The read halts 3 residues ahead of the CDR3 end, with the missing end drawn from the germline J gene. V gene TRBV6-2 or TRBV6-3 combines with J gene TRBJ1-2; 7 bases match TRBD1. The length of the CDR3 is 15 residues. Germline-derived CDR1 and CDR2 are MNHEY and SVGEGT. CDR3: CASRRDSGVYNDYTF. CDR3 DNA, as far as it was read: TGTGCCAGCAGGCGGGACAGTGGCGTCTACAATGAC.

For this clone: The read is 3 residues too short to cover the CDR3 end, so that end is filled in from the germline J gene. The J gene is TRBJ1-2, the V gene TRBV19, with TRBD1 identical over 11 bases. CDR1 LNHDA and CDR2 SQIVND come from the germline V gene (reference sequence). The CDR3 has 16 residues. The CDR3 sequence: CASRLTFGQGAQGYTF. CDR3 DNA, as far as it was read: TGTGCCAGTAGACTTACTTTTGGACAGGGGGCTCAAGGC.

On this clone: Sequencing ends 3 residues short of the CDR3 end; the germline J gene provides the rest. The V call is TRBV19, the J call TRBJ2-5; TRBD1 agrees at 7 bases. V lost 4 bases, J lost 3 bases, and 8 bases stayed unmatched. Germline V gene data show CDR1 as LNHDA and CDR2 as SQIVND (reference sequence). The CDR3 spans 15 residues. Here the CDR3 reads CASSTDRVRKETQYF. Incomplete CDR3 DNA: TGTGCCAGTAGTACCGACAGGGTCCGGAAAGAGACC.

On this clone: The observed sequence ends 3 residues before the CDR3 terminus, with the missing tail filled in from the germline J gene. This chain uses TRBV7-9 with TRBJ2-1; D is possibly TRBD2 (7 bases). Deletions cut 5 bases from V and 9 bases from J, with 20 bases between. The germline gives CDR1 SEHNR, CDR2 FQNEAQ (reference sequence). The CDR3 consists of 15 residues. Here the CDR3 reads CASSATGLQGTEQFF. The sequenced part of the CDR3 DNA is TGTGCCAGCAGCGCTACGGGACTACAGGGTACTGAG.

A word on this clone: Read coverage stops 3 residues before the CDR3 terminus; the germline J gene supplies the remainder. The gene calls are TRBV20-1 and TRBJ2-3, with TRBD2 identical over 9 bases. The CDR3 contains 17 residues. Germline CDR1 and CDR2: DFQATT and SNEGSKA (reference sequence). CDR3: CSAQVEGLAGSQETQYF. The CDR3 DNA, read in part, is TGCAGTGCCCAAGTGGAGGGGCTAGCGGGGAGTCAAGAGACG.

Here the CDR3 reads CASSLGQYYGYTF. The DNA read from the CDR3 is TGTGCCAGCAGCTTAGGACAGTACTATGGC. The gene calls are TRBV7-2 and TRBJ1-2, with TRBD1 as a possible D gene (5 bases). The CDR3 end falls 3 residues outside the read, so it is completed with the germline J gene. Trimming shortened V by 1 base and J by 3 bases, and 6 bases separated the two germline ends. This CDR3 contains 13 residues. CDR1 is SGHTA, CDR2 FQGNSA, per germline.

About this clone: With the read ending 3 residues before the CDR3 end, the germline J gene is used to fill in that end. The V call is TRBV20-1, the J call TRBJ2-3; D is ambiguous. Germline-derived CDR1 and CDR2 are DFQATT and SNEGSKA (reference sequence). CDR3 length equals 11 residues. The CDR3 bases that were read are TGCAGTGCTATTATCTACGGGACG. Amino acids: CSAIIYGT. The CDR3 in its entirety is CSAIIYGTQYF.